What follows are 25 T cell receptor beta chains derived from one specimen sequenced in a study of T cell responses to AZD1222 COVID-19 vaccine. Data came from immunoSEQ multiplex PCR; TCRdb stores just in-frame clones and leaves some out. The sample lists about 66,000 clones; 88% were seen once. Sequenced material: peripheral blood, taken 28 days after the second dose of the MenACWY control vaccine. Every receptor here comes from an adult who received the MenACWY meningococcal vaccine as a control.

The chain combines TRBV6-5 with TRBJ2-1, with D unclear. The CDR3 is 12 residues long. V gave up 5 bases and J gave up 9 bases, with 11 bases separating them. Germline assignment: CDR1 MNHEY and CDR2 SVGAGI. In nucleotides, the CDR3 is TGTGCCAGCAGTAGAACTCGAGTTGAGCAGTTCTTC. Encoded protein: CASSRTRVEQFF.

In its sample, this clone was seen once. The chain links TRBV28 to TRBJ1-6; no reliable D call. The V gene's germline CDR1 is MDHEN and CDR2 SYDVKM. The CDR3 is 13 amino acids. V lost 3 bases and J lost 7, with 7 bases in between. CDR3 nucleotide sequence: TGTGCCAGCAGTTTTATGGGGAATTCACCCCTCCACTTT. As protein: CASSFMGNSPLHF. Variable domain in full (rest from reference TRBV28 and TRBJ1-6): DVKVTQSSRYLVKRTGEKVFLECVQDMDHENMFWYRQDPGLGLRLIYFSYDVKMKEKGDIPEGYSVSREKKERFSLILESASTNQTSMYLCASSFMGNSPLHFGNGTRLTVT.

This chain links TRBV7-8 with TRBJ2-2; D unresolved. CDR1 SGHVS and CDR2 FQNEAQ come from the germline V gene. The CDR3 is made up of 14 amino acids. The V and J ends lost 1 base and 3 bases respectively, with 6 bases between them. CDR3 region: CASSLGLYTGELFF. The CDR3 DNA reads TGTGCCAGCAGCTTAGGGCTCTACACCGGGGAGCTGTTTTTT.

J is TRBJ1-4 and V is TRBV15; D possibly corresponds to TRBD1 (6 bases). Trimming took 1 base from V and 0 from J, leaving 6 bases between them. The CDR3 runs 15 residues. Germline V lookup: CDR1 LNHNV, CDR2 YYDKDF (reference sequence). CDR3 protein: CATSRGTATNEKLFF. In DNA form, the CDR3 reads TGTGCCACCAGCAGAGGGACAGCAACTAATGAAAAACTGTTTTTT.

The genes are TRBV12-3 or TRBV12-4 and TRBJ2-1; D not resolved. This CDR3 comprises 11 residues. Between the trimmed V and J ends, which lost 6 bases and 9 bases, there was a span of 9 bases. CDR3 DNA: TGTGCCAGCAGCTCGATAAGTGAGCAGTTCTTC. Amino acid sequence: CASSSISEQFF.

CDR3 amino acids: CASSRPGPETQYF. The CDR3 DNA follows: TGTGCCAGCAGCCGCCCGGGCCCAGAGACCCAGTACTTC. The chain recombines TRBV7-2 with TRBJ2-5; D remains ambiguous. V shed 5 bases and J shed 4 bases, with 11 bases lying between them. CDR3 length equals 13 residues. Germline-derived CDR1 and CDR2 are SGHTA and FQGNSA. Drawing the rest from reference TRBV7-2 and TRBJ2-5, the complete variable domain is GAGVSQSPSNKVTEKGKDVELRCDPISGHTALYWYRQSLGQGLEFLIYFQGNSAPDKSGLPSDRFSAERTGGSVSTLTIQRTQQEDSAVYLCASSRPGPETQYFGPGTRLLVL.

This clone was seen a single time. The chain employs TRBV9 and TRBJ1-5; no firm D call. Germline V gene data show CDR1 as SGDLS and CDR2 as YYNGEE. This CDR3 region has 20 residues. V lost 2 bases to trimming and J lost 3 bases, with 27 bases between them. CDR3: CASSVTRKTIPKEANQPQHF. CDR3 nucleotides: TGTGCCAGCAGCGTCACAAGAAAGACAATACCGAAGGAGGCCAATCAGCCCCAGCATTTT. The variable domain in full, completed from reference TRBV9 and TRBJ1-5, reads DSGVTQTPKHLITATGQRVTLRCSPRSGDLSVYWYQQSLDQGLQFLIQYYNGEERAKGNILERFSAQQFPDLHSELNLSSLELGDSALYFCASSVTRKTIPKEANQPQHFGDGTRLSIL.

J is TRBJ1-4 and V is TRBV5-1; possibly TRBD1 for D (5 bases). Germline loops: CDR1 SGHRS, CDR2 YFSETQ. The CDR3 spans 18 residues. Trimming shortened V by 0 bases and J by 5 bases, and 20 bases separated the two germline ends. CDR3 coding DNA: TGCGCCAGCAGCTTGGGGTCATGGGGCCCTGGGACCAATGAAAAACTGTTTTTT. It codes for CASSLGSWGPGTNEKLFF.

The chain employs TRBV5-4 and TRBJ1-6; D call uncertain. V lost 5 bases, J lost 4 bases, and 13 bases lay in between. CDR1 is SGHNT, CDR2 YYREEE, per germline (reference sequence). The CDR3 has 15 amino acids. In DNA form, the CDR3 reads TGTGCCAGCAGTTTCGCCGGGAGTTATAATTCACCCCTCCACTTT. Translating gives CASSFAGSYNSPLHF.

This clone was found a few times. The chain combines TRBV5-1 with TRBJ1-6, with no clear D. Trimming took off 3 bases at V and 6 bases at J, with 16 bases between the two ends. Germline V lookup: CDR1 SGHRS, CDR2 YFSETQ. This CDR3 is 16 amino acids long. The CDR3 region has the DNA TGCGCCAGCAGCTGGGCTCCAGGTGGCGGTAATTCACCCCTCCACTTT. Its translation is CASSWAPGGGNSPLHF.

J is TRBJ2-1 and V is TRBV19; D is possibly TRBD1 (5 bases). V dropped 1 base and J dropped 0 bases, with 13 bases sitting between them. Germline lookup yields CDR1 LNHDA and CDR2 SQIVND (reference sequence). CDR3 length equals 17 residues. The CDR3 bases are TGTGCCAGTAGTATAGCACGGACACCGAGCTCCTACAATGAGCAGTTCTTC. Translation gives CASSIARTPSSYNEQFF.

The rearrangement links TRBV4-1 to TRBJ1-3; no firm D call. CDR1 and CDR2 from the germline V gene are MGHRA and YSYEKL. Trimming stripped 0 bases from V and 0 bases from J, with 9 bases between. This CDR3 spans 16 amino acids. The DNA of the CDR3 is TGCGCCAGCAGCCAAGATAACTTTGCCTCTGGAAACACCATATATTTT. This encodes CASSQDNFASGNTIYF.

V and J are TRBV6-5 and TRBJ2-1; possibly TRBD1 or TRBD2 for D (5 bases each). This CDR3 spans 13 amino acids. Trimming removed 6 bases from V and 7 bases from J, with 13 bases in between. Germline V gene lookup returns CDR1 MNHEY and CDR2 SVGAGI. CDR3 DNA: TGTGCCAGCAGCCCGGGGCTCGGGAATGAGCAGTTCTTC. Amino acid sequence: CASSPGLGNEQFF.

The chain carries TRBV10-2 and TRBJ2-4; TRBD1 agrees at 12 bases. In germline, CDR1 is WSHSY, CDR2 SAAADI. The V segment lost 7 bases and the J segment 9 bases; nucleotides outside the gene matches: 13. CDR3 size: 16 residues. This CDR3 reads CASNPGTGGPLAIQYF. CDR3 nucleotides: TGCGCCAGCAACCCCGGGACAGGGGGCCCCCTAGCCATTCAGTACTTC.

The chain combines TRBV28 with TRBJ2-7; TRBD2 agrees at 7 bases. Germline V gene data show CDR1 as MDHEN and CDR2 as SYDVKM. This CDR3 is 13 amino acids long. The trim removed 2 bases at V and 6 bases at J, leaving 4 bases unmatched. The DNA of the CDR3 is TGTGCCAGCAGTTTACTGGGAGGGCGCGAGCAGTACTTC. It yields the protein CASSLLGGREQYF.

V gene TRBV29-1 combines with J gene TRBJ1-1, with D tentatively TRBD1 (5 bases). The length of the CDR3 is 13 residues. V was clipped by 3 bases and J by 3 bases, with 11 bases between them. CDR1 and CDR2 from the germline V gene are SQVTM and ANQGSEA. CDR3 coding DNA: TGCAGCGTTGATTTCGTAGGGGACACTGAAGCTTTCTTT. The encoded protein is CSVDFVGDTEAFF.

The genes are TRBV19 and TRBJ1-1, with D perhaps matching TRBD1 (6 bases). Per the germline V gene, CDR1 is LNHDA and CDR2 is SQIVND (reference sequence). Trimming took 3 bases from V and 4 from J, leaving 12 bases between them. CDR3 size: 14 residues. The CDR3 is CASSMGGEGTEAFF. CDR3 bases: TGTGCCAGTAGTATGGGGGGCGAAGGCACTGAAGCTTTCTTT.

The CDR3 protein is CASSQSGSYEQYF. CDR3 nucleotide sequence: TGTGCCAGCAGCCAATCAGGGTCCTACGAGCAGTACTTC. V gene TRBV14 combines with J gene TRBJ2-7; D may be TRBD1 (5 bases). The V end lost 2 bases, the J end lost 1 base, and 6 bases lay between the germline ends. The germline V gene encodes CDR1 SGHDN and CDR2 FVKESK. This CDR3 is 13 amino acids long. Complete variable domain (other parts from reference TRBV14 and TRBJ2-7): EAGVTQFPSHSVIEKGQTVTLRCDPISGHDNLYWYRRVMGKEIKFLLHFVKESKQDESGMPNNRFLAERTGGTYSTLKVQPAELEDSGVYFCASSQSGSYEQYFGPGTRLTVT.

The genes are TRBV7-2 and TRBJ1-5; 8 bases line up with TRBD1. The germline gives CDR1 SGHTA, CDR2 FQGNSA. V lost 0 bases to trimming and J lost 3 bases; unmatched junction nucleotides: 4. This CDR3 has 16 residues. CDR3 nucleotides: TGTGCCAGCAGCTTAGCCGGACAGGGCAACAATCAGCCCCAGCATTTT. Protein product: CASSLAGQGNNQPQHF.

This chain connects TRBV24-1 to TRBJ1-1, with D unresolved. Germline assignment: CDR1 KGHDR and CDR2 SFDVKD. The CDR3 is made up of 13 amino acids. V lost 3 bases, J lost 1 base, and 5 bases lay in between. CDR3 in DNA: TGTGCCACCAGTGATACAGCGAACACTGAAGCTTTCTTT. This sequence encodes CATSDTANTEAFF.

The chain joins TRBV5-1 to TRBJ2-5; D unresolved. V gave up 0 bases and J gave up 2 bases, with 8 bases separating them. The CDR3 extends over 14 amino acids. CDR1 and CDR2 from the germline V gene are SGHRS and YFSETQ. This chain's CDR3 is CASSLGQAQETQYF. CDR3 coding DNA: TGCGCCAGCAGCTTGGGGCAGGCTCAAGAGACCCAGTACTTC.

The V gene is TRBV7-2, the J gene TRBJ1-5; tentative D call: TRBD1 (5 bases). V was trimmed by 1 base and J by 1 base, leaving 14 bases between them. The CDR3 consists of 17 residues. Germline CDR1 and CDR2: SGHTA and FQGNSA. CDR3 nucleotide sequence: TGTGCCAGCAGCTTAGGGGTGGGGGGACCAAGCAATCAGCCCCAGCATTTT. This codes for CASSLGVGGPSNQPQHF. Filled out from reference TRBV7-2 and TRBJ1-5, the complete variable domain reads GAGVSQSPSNKVTEKGKDVELRCDPISGHTALYWYRQSLGQGLEFLIYFQGNSAPDKSGLPSDRFSAERTGGSVSTLTIQRTQQEDSAVYLCASSLGVGGPSNQPQHFGDGTRLSIL.

The CDR3 coding sequence is TGTGCCAGCGGTGGCTACCGTGAGCAGTTCTTC. It translates to CASGGYREQFF. The V and J genes are TRBV27 and TRBJ2-1; D call uncertain. Germline V gene lookup returns CDR1 MNHEY and CDR2 SMNVEV (reference sequence). V gave up 8 bases and J gave up 9 bases, with 11 bases separating them. This CDR3 is built from 11 residues.

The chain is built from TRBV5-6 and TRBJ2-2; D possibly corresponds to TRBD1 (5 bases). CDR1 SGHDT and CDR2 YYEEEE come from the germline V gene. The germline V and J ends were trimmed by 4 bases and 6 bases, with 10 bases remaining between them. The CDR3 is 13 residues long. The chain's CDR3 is CASSVRGPGELFF. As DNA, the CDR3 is TGTGCCAGCAGCGTAAGGGGTCCCGGGGAGCTGTTTTTT.

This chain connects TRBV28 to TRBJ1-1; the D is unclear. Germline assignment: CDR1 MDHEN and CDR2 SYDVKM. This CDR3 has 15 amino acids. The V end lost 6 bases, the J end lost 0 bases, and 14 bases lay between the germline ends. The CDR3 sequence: CASRGSTIMNTEAFF. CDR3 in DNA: TGTGCCAGCAGGGGCTCCACTATCATGAACACTGAAGCTTTCTTT.